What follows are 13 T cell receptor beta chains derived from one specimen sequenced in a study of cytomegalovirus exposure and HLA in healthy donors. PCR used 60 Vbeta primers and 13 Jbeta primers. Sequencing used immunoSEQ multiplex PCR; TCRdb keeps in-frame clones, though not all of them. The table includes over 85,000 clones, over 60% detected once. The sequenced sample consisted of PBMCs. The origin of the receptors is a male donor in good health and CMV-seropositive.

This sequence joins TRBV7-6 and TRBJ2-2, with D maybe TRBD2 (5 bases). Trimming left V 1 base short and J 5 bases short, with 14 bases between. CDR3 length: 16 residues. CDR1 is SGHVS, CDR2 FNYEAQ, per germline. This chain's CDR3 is CASSLGHPRDTGELFF. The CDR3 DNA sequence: TGTGCCAGCAGCTTAGGGCACCCACGGGATACCGGGGAGCTGTTTTTT.

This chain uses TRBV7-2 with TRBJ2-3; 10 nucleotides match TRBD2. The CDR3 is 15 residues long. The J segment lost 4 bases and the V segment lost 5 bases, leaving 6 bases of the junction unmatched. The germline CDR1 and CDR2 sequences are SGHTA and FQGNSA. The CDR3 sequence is CASSILAGKADTQYF. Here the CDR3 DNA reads TGTGCCAGCAGCATACTAGCGGGGAAGGCAGATACGCAGTATTTT.

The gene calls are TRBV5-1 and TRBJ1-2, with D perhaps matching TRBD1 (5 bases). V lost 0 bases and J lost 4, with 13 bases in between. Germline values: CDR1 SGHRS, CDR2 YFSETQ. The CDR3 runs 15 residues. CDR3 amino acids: CASSLAGQGSYGYTF. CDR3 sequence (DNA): TGCGCCAGCAGCTTGGCCGGGCAGGGCAGCTATGGCTACACCTTC.

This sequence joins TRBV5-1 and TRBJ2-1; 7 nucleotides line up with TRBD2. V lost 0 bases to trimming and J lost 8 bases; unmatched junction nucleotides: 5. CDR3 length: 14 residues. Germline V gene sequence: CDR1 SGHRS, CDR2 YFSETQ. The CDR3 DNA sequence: TGCGCCAGCAGCTTGGTAGGCGGGGGACATGAGCAGTTCTTC. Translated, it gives CASSLVGGGHEQFF.

The CDR3 region has the DNA TGTGCCAGCTCACCCGGGACAGGCATTGCAACTAATGAAAAACTGTTTTTT. Its translation is CASSPGTGIATNEKLFF. V usage is TRBV18 and J usage is TRBJ1-4, with 8 bases matching TRBD1. Germline CDR1 KGHSH, CDR2 LQKENI. The length of the CDR3 is 17 residues. With V trimmed by 3 bases and J by 0 bases, 6 bases remained unmatched.

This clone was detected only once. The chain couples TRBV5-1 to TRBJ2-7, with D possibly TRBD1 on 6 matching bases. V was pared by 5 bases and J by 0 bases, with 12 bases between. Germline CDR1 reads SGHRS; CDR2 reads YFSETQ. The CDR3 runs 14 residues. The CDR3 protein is CASSPRGPSYEQYF. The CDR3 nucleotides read TGCGCCAGCAGTCCCAGGGGTCCCTCCTACGAGCAGTACTTC.

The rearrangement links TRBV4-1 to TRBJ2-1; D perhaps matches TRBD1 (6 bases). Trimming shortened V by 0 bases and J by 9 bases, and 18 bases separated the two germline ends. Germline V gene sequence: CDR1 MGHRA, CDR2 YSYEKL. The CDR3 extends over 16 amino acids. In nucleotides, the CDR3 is TGCGCCAGCAGCCAAGATCAGTCGCGCAGGGGCCCTGAGCAGTTCTTC. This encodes CASSQDQSRRGPEQFF.

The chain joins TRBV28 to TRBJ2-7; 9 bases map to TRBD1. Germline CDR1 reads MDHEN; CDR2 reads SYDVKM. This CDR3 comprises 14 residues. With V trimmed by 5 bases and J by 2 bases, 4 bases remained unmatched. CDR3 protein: CASSPGQGTYEQYF. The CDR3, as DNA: TGTGCCAGCAGTCCGGGACAGGGAACCTACGAGCAGTACTTC.

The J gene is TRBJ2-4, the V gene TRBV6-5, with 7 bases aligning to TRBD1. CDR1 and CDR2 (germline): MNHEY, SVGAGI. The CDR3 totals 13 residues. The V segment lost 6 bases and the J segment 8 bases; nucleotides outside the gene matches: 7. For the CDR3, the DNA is TGTGCCAGCAGACAGGGGTTATGGGACATTCAGTACTTC. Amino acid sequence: CASRQGLWDIQYF.

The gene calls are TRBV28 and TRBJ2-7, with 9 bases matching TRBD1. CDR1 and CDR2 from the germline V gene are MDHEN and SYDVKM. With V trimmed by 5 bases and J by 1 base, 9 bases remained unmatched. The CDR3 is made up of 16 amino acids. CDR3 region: CASSRSGTGWSYEQYF. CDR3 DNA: TGTGCCAGCAGTCGCTCCGGGACAGGGTGGTCCTACGAGCAGTACTTC.

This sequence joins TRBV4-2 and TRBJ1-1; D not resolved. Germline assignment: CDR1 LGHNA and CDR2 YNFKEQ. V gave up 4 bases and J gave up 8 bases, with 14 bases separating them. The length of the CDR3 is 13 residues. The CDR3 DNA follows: TGTGCCAGCAGCCCCCTAAGTTTCAAGGAAGCTTTCTTT. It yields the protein CASSPLSFKEAFF.

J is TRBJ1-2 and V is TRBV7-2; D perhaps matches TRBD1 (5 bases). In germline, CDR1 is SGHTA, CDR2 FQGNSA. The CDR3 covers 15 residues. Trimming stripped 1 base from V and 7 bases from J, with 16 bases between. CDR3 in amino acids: CASSLVEGPRGGYTF. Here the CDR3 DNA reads TGTGCCAGCAGCTTAGTGGAGGGACCTAGGGGTGGCTACACCTTC.

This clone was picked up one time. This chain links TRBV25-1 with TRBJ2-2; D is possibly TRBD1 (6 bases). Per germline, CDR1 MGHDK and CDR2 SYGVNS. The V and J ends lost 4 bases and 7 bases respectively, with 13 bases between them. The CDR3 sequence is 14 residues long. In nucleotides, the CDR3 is TGTGCCAGCAGTGCCACAGGGATCCACGGGGAGCTGTTTTTT. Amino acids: CASSATGIHGELFF.